A selection of T cell receptor beta chains follows, all from one sample in a study of tumor-infiltrating lymphocytes in primary liver carcinoma. TCRdb re-derived calls from the multiplex PCR reads in MiXCR, one entry per CDR3 protein. This table holds 90,000 to 150,000 distinct CDR3 sequences, around 70% found once. The sequenced material came from tumor-adjacent normal liver tissue. The receptors originated from a woman in her sixties or seventies with primary liver carcinoma and hepatitis B virus infection. The CDR3 runs from the conserved cysteine through the conserved F or W. The order of the fields is V gene, CDR3 length, clone size, J gene, D gene, CDR3 DNA, CDR3 protein. D genes are given only for firm matches. The size entry is marked missing in some rows and otherwise reads once, few, many or a size class.

V: TRBV12-3/TRBV12-4
length: 15
size: NA
J: TRBJ2-2
D: NA
DNA: TGTGCCAACAGTTTCTGGGGCGGTAACATCGGGGAGCTGTTTTTT
CDR3: CANSFWGGNIGELFF

V: TRBV11-2
length: 15
size: NA
J: TRBJ2-3
D: NA
DNA: TGTGCCAGCAGCATGGGGGGAGGACCGACAGATGCGCAGTATTTT
CDR3: CASSMGGGPTDAQYF

V: TRBV6-1
length: 21
size: NA
J: TRBJ1-2
D: NA
DNA: TGTGCCAGCAGCTACTTTTCAGTTAGCTACGTGGTCCCCGTAATAGGCTATGGCTACACCTTC
CDR3: CASSYFSVSYVVPVIGYGYTF

V: TRBV19
length: 16
size: NA
J: TRBJ1-2
D: TRBD1
DNA: TGTGCCAGTAGGCTCGGACAGGAAAAGCCTAACTATGGCTACACCTTC
CDR3: CASRLGQEKPNYGYTF

V: TRBV11-2
length: 13
size: medium-sized
J: TRBJ1-1
D: NA
DNA: TGTGCCAGCAGCTTGAGAGTGGACGGGGAAGCTTTCTTT
CDR3: CASSLRVDGEAFF

V: TRBV11-2
length: 13
size: many
J: TRBJ1-1
D: NA
DNA: TGTGCCAGCACCCGGTCGGGGAACACTGAAGCTTTCTTT
CDR3: CASTRSGNTEAFF

V: TRBV6-2/TRBV6-3
length: 14
size: NA
J: TRBJ2-2
D: NA
DNA: TGTGTCTGCAGTTTTAGCCCCAGCACCGGGGAACTGTTTTTT
CDR3: CVCSFSPSTGELFF

V: TRBV28
length: 12
size: many
J: TRBJ1-2
D: NA
DNA: TGTGCCAGCAGTTTACGGGGCTGGGGCTACACCTTC
CDR3: CASSLRGWGYTF

V: TRBV29-1
length: 14
size: NA
J: TRBJ2-7
D: NA
DNA: TGCAGTGTTGGATTTGAAGCCACGCTGTGCGAGCAGTACTTC
CDR3: CSVGFEATLCEQYF

V: TRBV6-1
length: 16
size: many
J: TRBJ1-5
D: NA
DNA: TGTGCCAGCAGTGAACGGGCAGGGGCAGGCAATCAGCCCCAGCATTTT
CDR3: CASSERAGAGNQPQHF

V: TRBV7-6
length: 14
size: NA
J: TRBJ2-5
D: NA
DNA: TGTGCCAGCAGCTTAACGGGGCCTAAGGAGACCCAGTACTTC
CDR3: CASSLTGPKETQYF

V: TRBV5-6
length: 18
size: NA
J: TRBJ2-1
D: TRBD2
DNA: TGTGCCAGCAAATACAGGCTAGCGGGAGGGCTCTCCCACAGTGAGCAGTTCTTC
CDR3: CASKYRLAGGLSHSEQFF

V: TRBV18
length: 18
size: few
J: TRBJ1-2
D: TRBD1
DNA: TGTGCCAGCTCACCGGTGTCCTTCGGGGCCGCTACAGGGGACGGCTACACCTTC
CDR3: CASSPVSFGAATGDGYTF

V: TRBV11-2
length: 13
size: medium-sized
J: TRBJ2-7
D: NA
DNA: TGTGCCAGCAGCTTAGGCGGGAACTACGAGCAGTACTTC
CDR3: CASSLGGNYEQYF

V: TRBV11-2
length: 13
size: NA
J: TRBJ2-1
D: NA
DNA: TGTGCCAGCACGGCCGGGAGTCTCAATGAGCAGTTCTTC
CDR3: CASTAGSLNEQFF

V: TRBV10-3
length: 15
size: many
J: TRBJ2-7
D: NA
DNA: TGTGCCATCAGTGAGTCCCCACTCCGAGCCTACGAGCAGTACTTC
CDR3: CAISESPLRAYEQYF

V: TRBV11-2
length: 16
size: NA
J: TRBJ2-1
D: TRBD2
DNA: TGTGCCAGCAGCTACGGAACTAGCGGGGGATACGGTGAGCAGTTATTC
CDR3: CASSYGTSGGYGEQLF

V: TRBV18
length: 15
size: NA
J: TRBJ2-5
D: TRBD2
DNA: TGTACCAGCTCACCCCCGGGACTAGTACGAGAGACCCAGTACTTC
CDR3: CTSSPPGLVRETQYF

V: TRBV6-5
length: 16
size: many
J: TRBJ1-1
D: NA
DNA: TGTGCCAGCAGTAGTGGAGGGGCCCAGGGTTGGACTGAAGCTTTCTTT
CDR3: CASSSGGAQGWTEAFF